A selection of T cell receptor beta chains follows, all from one sample in a study of T cells in tuberculosis. Measured with immunoSEQ multiplex PCR; TCRdb has only the in-frame clones, and not every one. This table has 40,000 to 50,000 clones, around 95% appearing once. Input material: PBMCs. The receptors here all came from a donor between 10 and 29 years old with latent tuberculosis or without tuberculosis infection. Each CDR3 is given with its conserved first and last residue. Fields, in order: D gene, J gene, clone size, V gene, CDR3 protein, CDR3 DNA. D genes are given only for firm matches. The size entry is marked missing in some rows and otherwise reads once, few, many or a size class.

>.|TRBJ2-3|.|TRBV29-1
CSAPRQGGGDTQYF
TGCAGCGCTCCTAGGCAGGGCGGGGGCGATACGCAGTATTTT
>TRBD2|TRBJ2-5|.|TRBV5-5
CASSAGVPRETQYF
TGTGCCAGCAGTGCGGGGGTCCCTCGGGAGACCCAGTACTTC
>.|TRBJ2-2|.|TRBV4-3
CASSQEAGWGGELFF
TGCGCCAGCAGCCAAGAGGCAGGGTGGGGCGGGGAGCTGTTTTTT
>.|TRBJ1-2|.|TRBV28
CASRNRFRYGYTF
TGTGCCAGCAGGAACAGGTTCCGCTATGGCTACACCTTC
>.|TRBJ1-2|.|TRBV2
CASSLAGAATYGYTF
TGTGCCAGCAGCCTAGCAGGGGCCGCCACTTATGGCTACACCTTC
>TRBD2|TRBJ2-7|.|TRBV11-2
CASSPTGLADSRNEQYF
TGTGCCAGCAGCCCCACCGGGCTAGCGGATTCCCGGAACGAGCAGTACTTC
>TRBD1|TRBJ1-2|.|TRBV9
CASSVSIYMTGVADYGYTF
TGTGCCAGCAGCGTTTCCATCTACATGACAGGGGTCGCTGACTATGGCTACACCTTC
>.|TRBJ2-7|.|TRBV2
CASSGWEEQYF
TGTGCCAGCAGTGGTTGGGAGGAGCAGTACTTC
>TRBD1|TRBJ2-1|.|TRBV9
CASSVRTGNNEQFF
TGTGCCAGCAGCGTAAGGACAGGAAACAATGAGCAGTTCTTC
>.|TRBJ1-1|.|TRBV27
CASSFSGVNTEAFF
TGTGCCAGCAGTTTCTCAGGGGTGAACACTGAAGCTTTCTTT
>TRBD1|TRBJ2-5|.|TRBV5-6
CASSLYNGQGGTQYF
TGTGCCAGCAGCTTGTATAACGGACAGGGGGGGACCCAGTACTTC
>TRBD1|TRBJ1-1|.|TRBV28
CASSRRTGRGEAFF
TGTGCCAGCAGCCGTAGGACAGGGAGAGGTGAAGCTTTCTTT
>.|TRBJ2-2|.|TRBV5-4
CASSGGPGELFF
TGTGCCAGCAGCGGGGGCCCCGGGGAGCTGTTTTTT
>.|TRBJ2-7|.|TRBV11-2
CASSLVEGLYEQYF
TGTGCCAGCAGCTTAGTGGAGGGTCTCTACGAGCAGTACTTC
>.|TRBJ1-4|.|TRBV19
CASRLTEGGEKLFF
TGTGCCAGTAGGCTCACAGAGGGCGGTGAAAAACTGTTTTTT
>TRBD2|TRBJ2-5|.|TRBV5-6
CASSPLSGVLQETQYF
TGTGCCAGCAGCCCGTTGAGCGGGGTTCTCCAAGAGACCCAGTACTTC
>.|TRBJ1-2|.|TRBV5-6
CASSFRATGNYGYTF
TGTGCCAGCAGCTTTCGGGCAACAGGGAACTATGGCTACACCTTC
>.|TRBJ2-7|.|TRBV19
CASSMKGSYEQYF
TGTGCCAGTAGTATGAAGGGGTCCTACGAGCAGTACTTC
>.|TRBJ1-1|once|TRBV30
CAWGRGSNIIAFF
TGTGCCTGGGGTCGCGGGTCCAACATAATAGCTTTCTTT
>.|TRBJ1-5|.|TRBV15
CATSRDTFSGQHNQPQHF
TGTGCCACCAGCAGAGATACCTTTTCCGGACAGCATAATCAGCCCCAGCATTTT
>TRBD2|TRBJ2-2|.|TRBV5-5
CASSLLAGTGELFF
TGTGCCAGCAGCCTTCTAGCGGGGACCGGGGAGCTGTTTTTT
>.|TRBJ2-5|.|TRBV11-2
CASSLDPAGYQETQYF
TGTGCCAGCAGCTTAGATCCGGCAGGGTACCAAGAGACCCAGTACTTC
>TRBD1|TRBJ2-1|.|TRBV9
CASSAVRQGSYNEQFF
TGTGCCAGCAGCGCAGTTCGACAGGGCTCCTACAATGAGCAGTTCTTC
>TRBD1|TRBJ2-2|.|TRBV7-9
CASNTGGVHTGELFF
TGTGCCAGCAACACAGGGGGCGTCCACACCGGGGAGCTGTTTTTT
>TRBD1|TRBJ2-7|.|TRBV27
CASSFTGGYYEQYF
TGTGCCAGCAGTTTCACAGGGGGTTACTACGAGCAGTACTTC
>.|TRBJ2-1|.|TRBV30
CASLTGEQFF
TGTGCCTCCCTGACGGGGGAGCAGTTCTTC
>.|TRBJ2-1|.|TRBV5-1
CASSLATYNEQFF
TGCGCCAGCAGCTTGGCGACATACAATGAGCAGTTCTTC
>TRBD1|TRBJ2-3|.|TRBV4-3
CASSQQRQGGTDTQYF
TGCGCCAGCAGCCAACAGAGACAGGGGGGAACAGATACGCAGTATTTT
>.|TRBJ2-2|.|TRBV30
CAWKKPGRGTGELFF
TGTGCCTGGAAAAAACCGGGCAGGGGCACCGGGGAGCTGTTTTTT
>TRBD2|TRBJ2-4|.|TRBV7-2
CASTRSGGDIQYF
TGTGCGTCCACAAGGAGCGGGGGAGACATTCAGTACTTC
>.|TRBJ2-6|.|TRBV11-2
CASSPNSGANVLTF
TGTGCCAGCAGCCCCAACTCTGGGGCCAACGTCCTGACTTTC